This TCR beta chain is drawn from a study of blood T cells in healthy people across ages. Regarding the study as a whole: CMV infection status of these donors was not known.

Germline V gene lookup returns CDR1 DFQATT and CDR2 SNEGSKA (reference sequence). This CDR3 is 16 amino acids long. Total RNA amounts of at least 6 micrograms were extracted per sample. The use of a sample-barcoded 5' primer and a J-beta primer mix characterized a second PCR of about 7 to 12 cycles. Via MiXCR, TCRdb re-called the 5' RACE reads, giving one row per CDR3 protein. The sample consists of 700,000 to 950,000 distinct CDR3 sequences, 55% to 70% of them appearing once. This clonotype has just one count. The antigen is not known. The clonotype was recovered from a man aged 25 to 40 in good health. Sequencing was carried out using blood. The chain has TRBV20-1 and TRBJ2-7; 13 bases are shared with TRBD2. The J call may be mistaken, given a closer DNA end match to TRBJ2-5. Here the CDR3 reads CSARGQLAGGAETQYF. CDR3 DNA sequence: TGCAGTGCTAGAGGACAACTAGCGGGGGGGGCAGAGACCCAGTACTTC.